Presented here are 2 T cell receptor beta chains from one specimen sequenced in a study of neurological immune-mediated disorders. The time point is: longitudinal time-point 1 (baseline). Each CDR3 protein is one row after TCRdb ran MiXCR on the 5' RACE reads. Of tens of thousands of distinct CDR3 sequences in the sample, about 10% were seen once. The source material was PBMCs. The receptors were gathered from a male donor with HTLV-1-associated myelopathy (HAM/TSP).

This clonotype was seen at least ten times. The rearrangement uses TRBV20-1 and TRBJ2-2; D unclear. Looked up from germline, CDR1 is DFQATT and CDR2 is SNEGSKA (reference sequence). The CDR3 runs 14 residues. Trimming took 0 bases from V and 8 from J, leaving 13 bases between them. The DNA for the CDR3 is TGCAGTGCTAGAGACCCGGACCCTTTGGGGGAGCTGTTTTTT. Translated: CSARDPDPLGELFF.

Many counts were recorded for this clonotype. The chain joins TRBV7-8 to TRBJ1-1; 10 bases line up with TRBD1. V shed 0 bases, J shed 4 bases, and the junction held 11 bases outside the gene matches. The CDR3 runs 18 residues. Germline assignment: CDR1 SGHVS and CDR2 FQNEAQ. The CDR3 sequence is CASSLAPRQGAMVTEAFF. Here the CDR3 DNA reads TGTGCCAGCAGCTTAGCACCCCGACAGGGGGCTATGGTCACTGAAGCTTTCTTT. The variable domain in full, with the rest retrieved from reference TRBV7-8 and TRBJ1-1, is GAGVSQSPRYKVAKRGQDVALRCDPISGHVSLFWYQQALGQGPEFLTYFQNEAQLDKSGLPSDRFFAERPEGSVSTLKIQRTQQEDSAVYLCASSLAPRQGAMVTEAFFGQGTRLTVV.